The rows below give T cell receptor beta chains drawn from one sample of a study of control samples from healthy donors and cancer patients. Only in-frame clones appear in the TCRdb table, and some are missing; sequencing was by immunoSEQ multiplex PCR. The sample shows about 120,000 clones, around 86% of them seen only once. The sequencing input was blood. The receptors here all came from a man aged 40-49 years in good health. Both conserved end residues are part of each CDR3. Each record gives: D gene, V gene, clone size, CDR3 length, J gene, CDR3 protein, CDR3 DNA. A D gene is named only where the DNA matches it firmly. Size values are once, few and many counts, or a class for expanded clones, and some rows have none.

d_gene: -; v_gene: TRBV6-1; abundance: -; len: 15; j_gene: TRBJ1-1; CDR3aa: CASSEGAAVNTEAFF; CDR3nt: TGTGCCAGCAGTGAAGGGGCGGCTGTGAACACTGAAGCTTTCTTT
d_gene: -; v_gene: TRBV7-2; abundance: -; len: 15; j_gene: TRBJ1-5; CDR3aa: CASSFSSYSNQPQHF; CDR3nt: TGTGCCAGCAGCTTTAGTAGTTATAGCAATCAGCCCCAGCATTTT
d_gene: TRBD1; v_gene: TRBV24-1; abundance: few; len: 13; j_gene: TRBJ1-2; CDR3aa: CATSAQTGDGYTF; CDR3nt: TGTGCCACCAGTGCGCAGACAGGGGACGGCTACACCTTC
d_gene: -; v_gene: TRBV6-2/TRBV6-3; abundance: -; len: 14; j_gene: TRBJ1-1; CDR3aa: CASSSRHRDTEAFF; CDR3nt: TGTGCCAGCAGTTCCCGCCACAGGGACACTGAAGCTTTCTTT
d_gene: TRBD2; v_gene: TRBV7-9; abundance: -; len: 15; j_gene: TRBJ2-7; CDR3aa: CASSRSGGPGYEQYF; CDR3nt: TGTGCCAGCAGCAGAAGCGGGGGCCCGGGGTACGAGCAGTACTTC
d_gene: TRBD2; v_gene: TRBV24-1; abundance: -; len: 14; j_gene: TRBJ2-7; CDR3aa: CATSDSGGTYEQYF; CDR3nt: TGTGCCACCAGTGATAGCGGGGGGACCTACGAGCAGTACTTC
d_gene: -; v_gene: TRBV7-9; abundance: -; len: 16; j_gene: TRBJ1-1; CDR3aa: CASSLAGEVRGTEAFF; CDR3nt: TGTGCCAGCAGCTTAGCTGGGGAGGTGAGGGGCACTGAAGCTTTCTTT
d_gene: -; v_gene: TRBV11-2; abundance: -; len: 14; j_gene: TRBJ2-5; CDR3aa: CASSLHTHQETQYF; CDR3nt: TGTGCCAGCAGCTTACACACGCACCAAGAGACCCAGTACTTC
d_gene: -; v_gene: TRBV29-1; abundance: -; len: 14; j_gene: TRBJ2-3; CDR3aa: CSDLPTGVSDTQYF; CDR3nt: TGCAGCGACCTCCCAACCGGGGTTTCAGATACGCAGTATTTT
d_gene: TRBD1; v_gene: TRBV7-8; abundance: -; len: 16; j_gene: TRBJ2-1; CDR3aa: CASSINRDRLYNEQFF; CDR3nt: TGTGCCAGCAGCATCAACCGGGACAGACTCTACAATGAGCAGTTCTTC
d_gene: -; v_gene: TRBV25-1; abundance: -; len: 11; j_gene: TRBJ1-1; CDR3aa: CASDLGTEAFF; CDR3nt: TGTGCCAGTGACCTTGGCACTGAAGCTTTCTTT
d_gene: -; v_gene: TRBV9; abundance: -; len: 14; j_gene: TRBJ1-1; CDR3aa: CASSVEGVSTEAFF; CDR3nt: TGTGCCAGCAGCGTAGAAGGGGTGAGCACTGAAGCTTTCTTT
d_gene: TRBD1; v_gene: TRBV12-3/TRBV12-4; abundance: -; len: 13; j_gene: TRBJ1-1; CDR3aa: CASSRDRNTEAFF; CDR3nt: TGTGCCAGCAGTAGGGACAGGAACACTGAAGCTTTCTTT
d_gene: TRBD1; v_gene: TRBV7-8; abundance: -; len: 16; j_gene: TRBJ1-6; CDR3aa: CASAHPGGTGESPLHF; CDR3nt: TGTGCCAGCGCCCACCCCGGCGGGACAGGGGAATCACCCCTCCACTTT
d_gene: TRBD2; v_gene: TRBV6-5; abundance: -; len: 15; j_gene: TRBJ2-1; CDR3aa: CASSPGLAPYNEQFF; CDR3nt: TGTGCCAGCAGCCCGGGACTAGCGCCCTACAATGAGCAGTTCTTC
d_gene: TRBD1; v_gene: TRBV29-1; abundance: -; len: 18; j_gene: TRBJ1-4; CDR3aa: CSVSPADRGRLTNEKLFF; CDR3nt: TGCAGCGTGAGCCCCGCGGACAGGGGGCGGCTAACTAATGAAAAACTGTTTTTT
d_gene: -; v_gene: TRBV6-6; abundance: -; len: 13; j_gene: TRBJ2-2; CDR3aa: CASSDRGTGELFF; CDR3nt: TGTGCCAGCAGCGACAGAGGCACCGGGGAGCTGTTTTTT
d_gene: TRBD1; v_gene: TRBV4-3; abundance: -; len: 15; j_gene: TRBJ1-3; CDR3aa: CASSHGQGAGNTIYF; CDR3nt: TGCGCCAGCAGCCATGGACAGGGAGCTGGAAACACCATATATTTT
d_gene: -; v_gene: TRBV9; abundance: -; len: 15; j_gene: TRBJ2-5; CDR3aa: CASSVGGQGHETQYF; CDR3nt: TGTGCCAGCAGCGTAGGCGGGCAGGGGCACGAGACCCAGTACTTC
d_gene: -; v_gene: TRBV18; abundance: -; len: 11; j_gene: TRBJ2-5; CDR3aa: CASSLQETQYF; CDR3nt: TGTGCCAGCTCGTTACAAGAGACCCAGTACTTC
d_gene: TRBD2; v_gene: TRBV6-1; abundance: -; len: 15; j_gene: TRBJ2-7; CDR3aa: CASSVAGQGPYEQYF; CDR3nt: TGTGCCAGCAGTGTAGCGGGCCAGGGCCCCTACGAGCAGTACTTC
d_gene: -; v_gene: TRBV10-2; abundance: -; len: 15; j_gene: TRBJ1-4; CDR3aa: CASSESGTAPEKLFF; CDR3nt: TGCGCCAGCAGTGAGTCCGGGACGGCACCAGAAAAACTGTTTTTT
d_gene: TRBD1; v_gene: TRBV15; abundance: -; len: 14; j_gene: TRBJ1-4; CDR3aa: CATRRDRGPEKLFF; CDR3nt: TGTGCCACCAGACGGGACAGGGGGCCTGAAAAACTGTTTTTT
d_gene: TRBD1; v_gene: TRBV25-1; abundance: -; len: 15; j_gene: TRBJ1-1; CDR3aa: CASSGKQGAHTEAFF; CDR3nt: TGTGCCAGCAGTGGAAAACAGGGGGCGCACACTGAAGCTTTCTTT
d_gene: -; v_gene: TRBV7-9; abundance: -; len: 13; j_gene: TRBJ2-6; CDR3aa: CASSLLVGLVLTF; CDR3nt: TGTGCCAGCAGCTTATTGGTAGGCCTCGTCCTGACTTTC
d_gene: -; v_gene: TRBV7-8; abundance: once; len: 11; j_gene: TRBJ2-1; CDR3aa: CASSRSTEQFF; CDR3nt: TGTGCCAGCAGTAGAAGCACAGAGCAGTTCTTC
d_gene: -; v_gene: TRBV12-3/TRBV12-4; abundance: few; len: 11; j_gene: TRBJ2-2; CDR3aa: CASSYTGELFF; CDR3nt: TGTGCCAGCAGCTACACCGGGGAGCTGTTTTTT
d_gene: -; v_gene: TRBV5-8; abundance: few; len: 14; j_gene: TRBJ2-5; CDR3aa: CASSLDHFQETQYF; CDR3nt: TGTGCCAGCAGCTTGGACCACTTCCAAGAGACCCAGTACTTC
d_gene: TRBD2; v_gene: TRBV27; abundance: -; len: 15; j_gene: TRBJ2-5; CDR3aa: CASSELGRGQETQYF; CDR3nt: TGTGCCAGCAGTGAACTGGGGCGGGGGCAAGAGACCCAGTACTTC
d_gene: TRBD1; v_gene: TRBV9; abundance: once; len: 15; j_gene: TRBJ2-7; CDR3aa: CASSALGDRPYEQYF; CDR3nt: TGTGCCAGCAGCGCCCTAGGGGACAGGCCCTACGAGCAGTACTTC
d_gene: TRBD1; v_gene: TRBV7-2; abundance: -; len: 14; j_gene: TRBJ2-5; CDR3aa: CASSRKGAPETQYF; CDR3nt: TGTGCCAGCAGCCGCAAGGGGGCCCCAGAGACCCAGTACTTC
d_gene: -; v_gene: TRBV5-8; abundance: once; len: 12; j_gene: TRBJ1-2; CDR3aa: CASSLFLDGYTF; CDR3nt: TGTGCCAGCAGCTTGTTTCTCGATGGCTACACCTTC
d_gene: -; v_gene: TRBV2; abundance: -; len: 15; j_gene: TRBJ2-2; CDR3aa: CASSEDVRASGELFF; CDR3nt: TGTGCCAGCAGTGAGGACGTTCGAGCTTCAGGGGAGCTGTTTTTT
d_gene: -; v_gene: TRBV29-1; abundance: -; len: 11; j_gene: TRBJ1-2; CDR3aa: CSVERTDGYTF; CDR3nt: TGCAGCGTTGAGCGGACGGATGGCTACACCTTC
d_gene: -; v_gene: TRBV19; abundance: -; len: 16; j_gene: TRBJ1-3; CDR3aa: CASSARGRASGNTIYF; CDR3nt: TGTGCCAGTAGCGCCCGGGGGCGCGCTTCTGGAAACACCATATATTTT